Listed below are T cell receptor beta chains from one sample, sequenced in a study of T cells in Graves' hyperthyroidism and ophthalmopathy. Via MiXCR, TCRdb re-called the multiplex PCR reads, giving one row per CDR3 protein. This repertoire shows around 340,000 distinct CDR3 sequences, about 18% found once; its top ten account for around a third. The sample comprised blood. The source is a young woman with Graves' hyperthyroidism that later progressed to Graves' ophthalmopathy. The CDR3 runs from the conserved cysteine through the conserved F or W.

TRBV12-3/TRBV12-4,TRBJ1-5,CASSLDREWYGNQPQHF
TRBV27,TRBJ1-2,CASYGGYGYTF
TRBV30,TRBJ2-7,CAWSVGQGYEQYF
TRBV12-3/TRBV12-4,TRBJ2-3,CASSLKRGGTDTQYF
TRBV6-1,TRBJ2-3,CASSEKWAGLRDTQYF
TRBV6-1,TRBJ1-2,CASSEYRSGYTF
TRBV5-4,TRBJ2-5,CASSLTGTSQETQYF
TRBV29-1,TRBJ2-5,CSVEWGRQETQYF
TRBV2,TRBJ2-7,CASKDRQGGSYEQYF
TRBV27,TRBJ2-7,CASSFSPSYEQYF